This T cell receptor (beta chain) stems from a study of T cell changes during pregnancy in multiple sclerosis. This clone appeared a single time. Clones were sequenced by immunoSEQ multiplex PCR, and TCRdb holds only the in-frame ones, with some missing. The profile shows 85,000 to 130,000 clones, 90% to 95% of them singletons. This CDR3 has 19 residues. The V gene's germline CDR1 is LNHDA and CDR2 SQIVND (reference sequence). V was clipped by 3 bases and J by 4 bases; unmatched bases: 17. The receptor's source is a female donor with multiple sclerosis, enrolled in a pregnancy study. The sequences come from peripheral blood, collected before pregnancy. The rearrangement joins TRBV19 to TRBJ2-1; 8 bases align to TRBD2. The CDR3 DNA reads TGTGCCAGTAGTATTGGCCTAGCGGGCCGGGTGGGGCTTTACAATGAGCAGTTCTTC. Encoded protein: CASSIGLAGRVGLYNEQFF.